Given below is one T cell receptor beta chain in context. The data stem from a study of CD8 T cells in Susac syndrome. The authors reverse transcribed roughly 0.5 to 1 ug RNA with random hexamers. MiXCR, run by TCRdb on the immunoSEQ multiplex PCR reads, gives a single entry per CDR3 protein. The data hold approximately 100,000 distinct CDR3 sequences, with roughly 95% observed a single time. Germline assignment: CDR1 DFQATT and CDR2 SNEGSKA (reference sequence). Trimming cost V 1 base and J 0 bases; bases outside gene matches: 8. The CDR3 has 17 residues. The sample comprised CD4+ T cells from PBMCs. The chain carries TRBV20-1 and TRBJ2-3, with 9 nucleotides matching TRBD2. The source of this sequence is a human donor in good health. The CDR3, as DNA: TGCAGTGCTAGAGCTAGCGGGGATATTACTAGCACAGATACGCAGTATTTT. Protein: CSARASGDITSTDTQYF.